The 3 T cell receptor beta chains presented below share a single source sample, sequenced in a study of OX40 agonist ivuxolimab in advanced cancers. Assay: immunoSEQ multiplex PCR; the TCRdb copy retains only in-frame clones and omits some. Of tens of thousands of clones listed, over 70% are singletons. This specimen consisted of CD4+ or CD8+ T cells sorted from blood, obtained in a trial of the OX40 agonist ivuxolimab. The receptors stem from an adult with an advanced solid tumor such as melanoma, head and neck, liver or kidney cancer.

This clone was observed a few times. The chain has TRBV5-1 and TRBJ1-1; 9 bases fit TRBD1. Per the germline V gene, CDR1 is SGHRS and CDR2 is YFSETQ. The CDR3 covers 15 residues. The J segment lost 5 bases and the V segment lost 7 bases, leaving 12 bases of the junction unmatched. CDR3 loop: CASSRPGQGVTEAFF. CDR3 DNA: TGCGCCAGCTCCCGTCCGGGACAGGGTGTGACTGAAGCTTTCTTT.

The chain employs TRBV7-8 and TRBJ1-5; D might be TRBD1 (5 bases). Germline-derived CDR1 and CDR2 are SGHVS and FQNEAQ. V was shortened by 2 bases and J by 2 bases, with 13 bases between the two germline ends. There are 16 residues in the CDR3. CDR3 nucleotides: TGTGCCAGCAGCTTAATGGGTGGGGGGGGCAATCAGCCCCAGCATTTT. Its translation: CASSLMGGGGNQPQHF.

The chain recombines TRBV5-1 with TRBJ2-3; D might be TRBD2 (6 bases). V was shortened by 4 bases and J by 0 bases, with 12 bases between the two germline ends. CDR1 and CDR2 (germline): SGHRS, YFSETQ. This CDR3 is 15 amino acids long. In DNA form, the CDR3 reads TGCGCCAGCAGCCGGGCTAGCGCGAGCACAGATACGCAGTATTTT. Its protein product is CASSRASASTDTQYF.